These 13 T cell receptor beta chains were all obtained from the same sample, sequenced in a study of Ad26.COV2.S vaccination and SARS-CoV-2 variants. Treatment defined: around 19 received Ad26.COV2.S at low or high dose, single or two shots; 5 received placebo; per-sample allocation not given. Material that was analyzed had been drawn on day 63 after the first vaccine or placebo injection. TCRdb's table, derived via immunoSEQ multiplex PCR, lists solely in-frame clones and lacks some. The sample consists of about 350,000 clones, approximately 90% of them appearing once. Sequencing was performed on peripheral blood, taken in a trial of Ad26.COV2.S vaccine versus placebo. The source of these receptors is a person aged 18-65 years who received the Ad26.COV2.S COVID-19 vaccine or a placebo.

J is TRBJ2-4 and V is TRBV6-1; TRBD2 matches at 11 bases. V lost 2 bases to trimming and J lost 0 bases; unmatched junction nucleotides: 3. Germline values: CDR1 MNHNS, CDR2 SASEGT. The CDR3 totals 17 residues. CDR3 DNA sequence: TGTGCCAGCAGTGAACGGACTAGCGGGCTAGCCAAAAACATTCAGTACTTC. Translated: CASSERTSGLAKNIQYF.

This clone was observed a few times. The chain carries TRBV4-1 and TRBJ1-5; the match to TRBD1 covers 7 bases. CDR3 length equals 16 residues. The V gene's germline CDR1 is MGHRA and CDR2 YSYEKL. Losses at the gene ends were 2 bases for V and 5 bases for J; bases not matched to a gene: 9. The DNA of the CDR3 is TGCGCCAGCAGCCAACCTGGGGCAGGGGGATATCAGCCCCAGCATTTT. It codes for CASSQPGAGGYQPQHF.

The rearrangement joins TRBV30 to TRBJ2-1; 12 nucleotides align to TRBD1. The trim removed 5 bases at V and 6 bases at J, leaving 8 bases unmatched. Germline-derived CDR1 and CDR2 are GTSNPN and SVGIG (reference sequence). This CDR3 has 15 amino acids. The CDR3 region is CAWGMGQGASNEQFF. CDR3 nucleotides: TGTGCCTGGGGGATGGGACAGGGGGCTTCCAATGAGCAGTTCTTC. Full variable domain (missing parts from reference TRBV30 and TRBJ2-1): SQTIHQWPATLVQPVGSPLSLECTVEGTSNPNLYWYRQAAGRGLQLLFYSVGIGQISSEVPQNLSASRPQDRQFILSSKKLLLSDSGFYLCAWGMGQGASNEQFFGPGTRLTVL.

The chain combines TRBV7-9 with TRBJ1-3; 7 bases are a match to TRBD1. J lost 2 bases, V lost 1 base, and 2 bases had no gene match. From germline, CDR1 is SEHNR and CDR2 FQNEAQ (reference sequence). This CDR3 is built from 15 residues. The CDR3 is CASSLVGTAGNTIYF. CDR3 coding DNA: TGTGCCAGCAGCTTAGTAGGGACAGCTGGAAACACCATATATTTT.

The chain recombines TRBV27 with TRBJ1-1; a weak D match, TRBD1 (6 bases). The CDR3 loop spans 16 amino acids. Trimming left V 0 bases short and J 1 base short, with 12 bases between. Germline V gene lookup returns CDR1 MNHEY and CDR2 SMNVEV (reference sequence). The CDR3 spells CASSLSQGFRNTEAFF. The CDR3 coding sequence is TGTGCCAGCAGTTTATCTCAGGGGTTTAGGAACACTGAAGCTTTCTTT.

The chain joins TRBV7-2 to TRBJ2-3, with TRBD1 identical over 11 bases. The CDR3 loop spans 16 amino acids. V lost 4 bases and J lost 0; bases outside the gene matches: 3. The germline CDR1 and CDR2 sequences are SGHTA and FQGNSA. The CDR3 here is CASSSGTGGSTDTQYF. The DNA for the CDR3 is TGTGCCAGCAGCTCCGGGACAGGGGGAAGCACAGATACGCAGTATTTT.

This rearrangement joins TRBV19 to TRBJ1-2; no firm D call. This CDR3 comprises 14 residues. The V end was cut by 5 bases, the J end by 1 base, with 11 bases between. The germline gives CDR1 LNHDA, CDR2 SQIVND (reference sequence). CDR3 region: CASSWRHVNYGYTF. DNA for the CDR3: TGTGCCAGTAGTTGGAGGCACGTTAACTATGGCTACACCTTC.

The gene calls are TRBV7-3 and TRBJ2-5, with TRBD1 matching over 10 bases. There are 13 residues in the CDR3. J gave up 14 bases and V 5 bases, and 11 bases lay outside the gene matches. Per germline, CDR1 SGHTA and CDR2 FQGTGA. This CDR3 reads CASSPGQGGGFYF. As DNA, the CDR3 is TGTGCCAGCAGCCCAGGACAGGGGGGTGGTTTTTACTTC.

This chain uses TRBV6-1 with TRBJ1-5; 7 positions match TRBD1. Germline values: CDR1 MNHNS, CDR2 SASEGT. The CDR3 runs 16 residues. Unmatched junction bases numbered 10, after V lost 1 base and J lost 7 bases. The CDR3 protein is CASSEDSQGGVQPQHF. DNA of the CDR3: TGTGCCAGCAGTGAAGATAGCCAGGGGGGAGTGCAGCCCCAGCATTTT.

The rearrangement links TRBV7-2 to TRBJ2-1; the D gene could be TRBD1 or TRBD2 (5 bases each). Germline values: CDR1 SGHTA, CDR2 FQGNSA. Trimming stripped 4 bases from V and 4 bases from J, with 17 bases between. This CDR3 contains 16 residues. The CDR3 DNA reads as TGTGCCAGCAGCTACTCCGGGACCCCTTTGTACAATGAGCAGTTCTTC. Residues: CASSYSGTPLYNEQFF.

The chain carries TRBV28 and TRBJ1-5; 8 positions match TRBD1. The germline V gene encodes CDR1 MDHEN and CDR2 SYDVKM. V shed 6 bases, J shed 6 bases, and the junction held 10 bases outside the gene matches. The CDR3 runs 15 residues. The CDR3 nucleotides read TGTGCCAGCAGGGATCAGGGGGCTAACAGTCAGCCCCAGCATTTT. It codes for CASRDQGANSQPQHF.

The chain has TRBV7-3 and TRBJ2-2; 7 nucleotides match TRBD1. CDR1 and CDR2 (germline): SGHTA, FQGTGA. The CDR3 spans 13 residues. The ends lost 3 bases at V and 6 bases at J; junction bases unmatched: 1. This chain's CDR3 is CASSFTGAGELFF. CDR3 coding DNA: TGTGCCAGCAGCTTTACAGGGGCCGGGGAGCTGTTTTTT.

The chain joins TRBV14 to TRBJ2-2; D not resolved. The CDR3 consists of 14 residues. CDR1 SGHDN and CDR2 FVKESK come from the germline V gene. The V end was cut by 3 bases, the J end by 6 bases, with 11 bases between. The CDR3 here is CASSHRIQPGELFF. CDR3 bases: TGTGCCAGCAGCCATAGAATACAACCCGGGGAGCTGTTTTTT.